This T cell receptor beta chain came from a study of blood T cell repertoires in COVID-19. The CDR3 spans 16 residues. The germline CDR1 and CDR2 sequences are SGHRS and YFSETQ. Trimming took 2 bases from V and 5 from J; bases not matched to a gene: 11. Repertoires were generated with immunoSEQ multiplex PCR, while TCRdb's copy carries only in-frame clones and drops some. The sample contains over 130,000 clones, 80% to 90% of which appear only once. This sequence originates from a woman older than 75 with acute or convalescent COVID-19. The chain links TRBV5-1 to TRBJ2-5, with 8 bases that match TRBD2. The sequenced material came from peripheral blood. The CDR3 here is CASSFSLVAGMETQYF. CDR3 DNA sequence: TGCGCCAGCAGCTTCTCCTTGGTAGCGGGAATGGAGACCCAGTACTTC.